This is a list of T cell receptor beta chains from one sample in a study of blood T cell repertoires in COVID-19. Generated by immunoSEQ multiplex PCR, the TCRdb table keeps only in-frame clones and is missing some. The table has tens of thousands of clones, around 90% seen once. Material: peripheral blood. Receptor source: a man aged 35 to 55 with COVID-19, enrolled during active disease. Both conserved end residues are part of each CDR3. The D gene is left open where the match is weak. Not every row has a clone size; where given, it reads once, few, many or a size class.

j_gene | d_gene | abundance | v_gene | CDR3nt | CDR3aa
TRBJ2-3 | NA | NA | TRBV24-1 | TGTGCCACCTCCAGGGGGGAGGCCACAGATACGCAGTATTTT | CATSRGEATDTQYF
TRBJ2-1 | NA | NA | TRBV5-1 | TGCGCCAGCAGCTTGGTTCAGGGCTCCTACAATGAGCAGTTCTTC | CASSLVQGSYNEQFF
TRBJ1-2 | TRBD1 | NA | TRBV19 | TGTGCCAGTAGTCCTCGGGGCAGGGGGCTGGGCTACACCTTC | CASSPRGRGLGYTF
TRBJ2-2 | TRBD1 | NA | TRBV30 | TGTGCCTGGAGTGAAAAGGGGGCGCTTACGGTCGGGGAGCTGTTTTTT | CAWSEKGALTVGELFF
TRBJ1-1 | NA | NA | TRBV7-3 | TGTGCCAGCAGTTCCCGAGGAGGTATGACTGAAGCTTTCTTT | CASSSRGGMTEAFF
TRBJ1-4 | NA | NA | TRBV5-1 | TGCGCCAGCAGCGGAGCTTTGTCCTCTAATGAAAAACTGTTTTTT | CASSGALSSNEKLFF
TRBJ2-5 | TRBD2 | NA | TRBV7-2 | TGTGCCAGCAGACCTGGACTAGCGGGGCCCCAAGAGACCCAGTACTTC | CASRPGLAGPQETQYF
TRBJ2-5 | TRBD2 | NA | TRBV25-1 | TGTGCCTCCGGGGGGTATCAAGAGACCCAGTACTTC | CASGGYQETQYF
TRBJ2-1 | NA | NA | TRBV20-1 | TGCAGTGCTAGTACTTCCTACAATGAGCAGTTCTTC | CSASTSYNEQFF
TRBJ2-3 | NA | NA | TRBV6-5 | TGTGCCAGCAGGGGAGAGCCCCGCTACACAGATACGCAGTATTTT | CASRGEPRYTDTQYF
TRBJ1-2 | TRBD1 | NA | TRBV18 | TGTGCCAGCTCACCAGCAGGGGGCGACTATGGCTACACCTTC | CASSPAGGDYGYTF
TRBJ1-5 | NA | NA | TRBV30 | TGTGCCTGGAGTCCCCGGGGGGGCCAGCATTTT | CAWSPRGGQHF
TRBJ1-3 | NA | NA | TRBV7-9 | TGTGCCAGCACTTCGAGCCCAGGGAGGGGACATTTT | CASTSSPGRGHF
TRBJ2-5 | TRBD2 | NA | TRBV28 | TGTGCCAGCAGTCCCCCGACTAGCGGGGTGGAGACCCAGTACTTC | CASSPPTSGVETQYF
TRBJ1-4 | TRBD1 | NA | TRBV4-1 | TGCGCCAGCGGAATAGGACAGGGTTTGAGAAAACTGTTTTTT | CASGIGQGLRKLFF
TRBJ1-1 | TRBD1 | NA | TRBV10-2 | TGCGCCAGCAGCTCTTCGACAGGGTCTGGGATCACTGAAGCTTTCTTT | CASSSSTGSGITEAFF
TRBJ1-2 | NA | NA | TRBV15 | TGTGCCACCGGTACCCCCAGAACCAACTATGGCTACACCTTC | CATGTPRTNYGYTF
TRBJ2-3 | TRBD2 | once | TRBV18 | TGTGCCAGCTCATTTCAGTCGCCGACTAGCGGGGGGACTAGCACAGATACGCAGTATTTT | CASSFQSPTSGGTSTDTQYF
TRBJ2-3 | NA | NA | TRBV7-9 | TGTGCCAGCAGCCCCATAGGGGAGGTTGGGGGCACAGATACGCAGTATTTT | CASSPIGEVGGTDTQYF
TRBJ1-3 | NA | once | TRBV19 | TGTGCCAGTAGTAGGGCTACCTCAAACTCTGGAAACACCATATATTTT | CASSRATSNSGNTIYF
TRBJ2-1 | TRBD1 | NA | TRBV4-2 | TGTGCCAGCAGCCAGAGCCAGGGACAGGGATACAATGAGCAGTTCTTC | CASSQSQGQGYNEQFF
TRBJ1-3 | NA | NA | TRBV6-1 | TGTGCCAGCAGTGAAGGTGGGACTTACAGCTCTGGAAACACCATATATTTT | CASSEGGTYSSGNTIYF
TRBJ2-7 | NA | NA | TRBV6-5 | TGTGCCAGCAGTTACTCGAGTGAAGGGTCAGGGGAGCAGTACTTC | CASSYSSEGSGEQYF
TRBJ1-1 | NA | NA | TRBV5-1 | TGCGCCAGCAGCTTAACAGGGATGAACACTGAAGCTTTCTTT | CASSLTGMNTEAFF
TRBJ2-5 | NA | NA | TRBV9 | TGTGCCAGCACTGCTGGGGGGGCCACGGATGAGACCCAGTACTTC | CASTAGGATDETQYF
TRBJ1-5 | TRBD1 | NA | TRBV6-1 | TGTGCCAGCAGTGCACAGGGGTGGGGGGATAGCAATCAGCCCCAGCATTTT | CASSAQGWGDSNQPQHF
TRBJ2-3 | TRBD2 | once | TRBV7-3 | TGTGCCAGCAGGCCTGGACTAGCGGCAACCCCCCGGGGAACAGATACGCAGTATTTT | CASRPGLAATPRGTDTQYF
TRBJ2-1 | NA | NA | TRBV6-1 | TGTGCCAGCAGTGAATATAGAAGGGGGAATGAGCAGTTCTTC | CASSEYRRGNEQFF
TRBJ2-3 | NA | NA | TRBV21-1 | TGTGCCAGCACCCTAGGAGGACAGGGCCACACAGATACGCAGTATTTT | CASTLGGQGHTDTQYF
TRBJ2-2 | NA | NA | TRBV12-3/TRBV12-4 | TGTGCCAGCAGGTATTTCAGAACCGGGGAGCTGTTTTTT | CASRYFRTGELFF